A single sample gave rise to the 27 T cell receptor beta chains below, sequenced in a study of T cell repertoires in cytomegalovirus infection. One entry per CDR3 protein results from TCRdb running MiXCR on the reads. The data hold approximately 290,000 distinct CDR3 sequences, with about a quarter observed a single time. What was sequenced was PBMCs. These receptors were obtained from a human donor in good health (CMV status not recorded). Some clones in this sample may be carry-over from other donors' samples.

This clonotype was found a few times. The chain uses TRBV7-6 and TRBJ2-1, with a tentative D call TRBD1 (5 bases). This CDR3 is 14 amino acids long. The V gene lost 0 bases and the J gene lost 8 bases, with 11 bases spanning the gap. Per the germline V gene, CDR1 is SGHVS and CDR2 is FNYEAQ. The CDR3 sequence is CASSLAGQRDEQFF. In nucleotides, the CDR3 is TGTGCCAGCAGCTTAGCGGGGCAACGGGATGAGCAGTTCTTC. Full variable domain (outside the CDR3, taken from reference TRBV7-6 and TRBJ2-1): GAGVSQSPRYKVTKRGQDVALRCDPISGHVSLYWYRQALGQGPEFLTYFNYEAQQDKSGLPNDRFSAERPEGSISTLTIQRTEQRDSAMYRCASSLAGQRDEQFFGPGTRLTVL.

This clonotype appeared many times. CDR3 amino acids: CASSWTSGDDGSTQYF. The CDR3 coding sequence is TGTGCCAGCAGCTGGACTAGCGGGGATGACGGGAGTACGCAGTATTTT. The rearrangement uses TRBV12-3 or TRBV12-4 and TRBJ2-3; 12 positions match TRBD2. Losses at the gene ends were 6 bases for V and 8 bases for J; bases not matched to a gene: 12. This CDR3 is 16 amino acids long.

This chain uses TRBV7-2 with TRBJ1-6; D uncertain. V dropped 1 base and J dropped 7 bases, with 14 bases sitting between them. Per the germline V gene, CDR1 is SGHTA and CDR2 is FQGNSA. CDR3 size: 16 residues. The DNA for the CDR3 is TGTGCCAGCAGCTTAGACCGTGACCCGAGAAATTCACCCCTCCACTTT. Translating gives CASSLDRDPRNSPLHF.

The V call is TRBV6-2 or TRBV6-3, the J call TRBJ2-7; the D gene is possibly TRBD2 (6 bases). The DNA end is more similar to TRBJ2-1, so the J call may be wrong. The CDR3 contains 14 residues. Germline lookup yields CDR1 MNHEY and CDR2 SVGEGT. For the CDR3, the DNA is TGTGCCAGCAGTTACCGGGGACTGATCTACGAGCAGTTCTTC. Its protein product is CASSYRGLIYEQFF.

The CDR3, as DNA: TGTGCCAGCTCACCAGCAAAGACTAGCGGGAGAGGTAATGAGCAGTTCTTC. Amino acid sequence: CASSPAKTSGRGNEQFF. The rearrangement links TRBV18 to TRBJ2-1; 12 nucleotides line up with TRBD2. From germline, CDR1 is KGHSH and CDR2 LQKENI. The CDR3 consists of 17 residues. J gave up 7 bases and V 2 bases, and 9 bases lay outside the gene matches.

This clonotype has a count of ten or more. This chain uses TRBV6-6 with TRBJ2-6; 8 bases fit TRBD1. CDR1 is MNHNY, CDR2 SVGAGI, per germline (reference sequence). The CDR3 loop spans 20 amino acids. V lost 2 bases to trimming and J lost 0 bases; unmatched junction nucleotides: 12. The CDR3 region is CASSYLFGTGSSSGANVLTF. The CDR3 region has the DNA TGTGCCAGCAGTTACCTCTTTGGGACAGGCAGTAGCTCTGGGGCCAACGTCCTGACTTTC.

J is TRBJ1-1 and V is TRBV20-1; D gene unclear. Germline assignment: CDR1 DFQATT and CDR2 SNEGSKA (reference sequence). V was cut by 5 bases and J by 0 bases, with 10 bases left in between. The length of the CDR3 is 13 residues. DNA for the CDR3: TGCAGTGCTCCTAAGGCCGTGAACACTGAAGCTTTCTTT. It yields the protein CSAPKAVNTEAFF.

The chain has TRBV29-1 and TRBJ2-1; D not certain. With 7 bases removed from V and 1 base from J, the gap between germline ends came to 11 bases. The CDR3 length is 13 residues. Germline lookup yields CDR1 SQVTM and CDR2 ANQGSEA. CDR3 region: CSGQTMSYNEQFF. The CDR3 DNA follows: TGCAGCGGTCAGACAATGTCCTACAATGAGCAGTTCTTC.

The chain is built from TRBV5-6 and TRBJ2-5; 10 nucleotides match TRBD1. Germline V gene sequence: CDR1 SGHDT, CDR2 YYEEEE. The CDR3 length is 12 residues. Germline trimming cut 5 bases from V and 6 bases from J; bases unmatched to any gene: 1. CDR3: CASRGQGKTQYF. Here the CDR3 DNA reads TGTGCCAGCAGGGGACAGGGGAAGACCCAGTACTTC.

At least ten counts were recorded for this clonotype. The chain has TRBV7-2 and TRBJ2-5; a weak D match, TRBD2 (6 bases). This CDR3 comprises 12 residues. Trimming took 2 bases from V and 14 from J, leaving 15 bases between them. Germline loops: CDR1 SGHTA, CDR2 FQGNSA. CDR3 coding DNA: TGTGCCAGCAGCTTATACTCGGGGGAGGTCTACTTC. This sequence encodes CASSLYSGEVYF.

The genes are TRBV28 and TRBJ2-3; 8 nucleotides agree with TRBD2. J was trimmed by 4 bases and V by 1 base; bases with no gene match: 4. CDR1 is MDHEN and CDR2 is SYDVKM in the germline V gene. The CDR3 runs 15 residues. The CDR3: CASSLSSGGADTQYF. The CDR3 DNA is TGTGCCAGCAGTTTATCCAGCGGGGGCGCAGATACGCAGTATTTT.

At least ten counts were recorded for this clonotype. The chain has TRBV28 and TRBJ1-1; tentatively, D is TRBD1 (5 bases). V was pared by 7 bases and J by 0 bases, with 12 bases between. The germline V gene has CDR1 MDHEN and CDR2 SYDVKM. The CDR3 totals 14 residues. CDR3 DNA sequence: TGTGCCAGCACCCGACAGACCCTGAACACTGAAGCTTTCTTT. This gives the protein CASTRQTLNTEAFF.

The rearrangement joins TRBV20-1 to TRBJ2-7, with TRBD1 as a possible D gene (6 bases). The V and J ends lost 3 bases and 2 bases respectively, with 11 bases between them. The CDR3 contains 13 residues. The germline gives CDR1 DFQATT, CDR2 SNEGSKA (reference sequence). The CDR3 is CSARRTGTYEQYF. The CDR3 coding sequence is TGCAGTGCTAGGCGCACAGGGACCTACGAGCAGTACTTC.

CDR3 region: CASSLVGEIDQPQHF. The CDR3 bases are TGTGCCAGCAGTTTGGTAGGAGAAATTGATCAGCCCCAGCATTTT. This chain connects TRBV28 to TRBJ1-5; no definite D call. V was shortened by 3 bases and J by 5 bases, with 14 bases between the two germline ends. CDR1 is MDHEN, CDR2 SYDVKM, per germline. This CDR3 has 15 residues.

There are a few counts of this clonotype. This sequence joins TRBV7-9 and TRBJ1-3; TRBD1 might be the D (6 bases). V lost 5 bases to trimming and J lost 0 bases, with 11 bases between them. Germline-derived CDR1 and CDR2 are SEHNR and FQNEAQ (reference sequence). The CDR3 contains 15 residues. As DNA, the CDR3 is TGTGCCAGCAGCCAACAGACAGGCTCTGGAAACACCATATATTTT. Protein sequence: CASSQQTGSGNTIYF.

The gene calls are TRBV6-6 and TRBJ2-3; perhaps TRBD2 as D (6 bases). The CDR3 is 16 residues long. Trimming pared 1 base from V and 2 bases from J, leaving 13 bases between. Germline V lookup: CDR1 MNHNY, CDR2 SVGAGI (reference sequence). For the CDR3, the DNA is TGTGCCAGCAGTTACTACGGGAGATCCGTCACAGATACGCAGTATTTT. This translates into CASSYYGRSVTDTQYF.

The J gene is TRBJ2-3, the V gene TRBV7-2, with D possibly being TRBD2 (5 bases). The V and J ends lost 1 base and 4 bases respectively, with 12 bases between them. This CDR3 has 15 amino acids. Looked up from germline, CDR1 is SGHTA and CDR2 is FQGNSA. For the CDR3, the DNA is TGTGCCAGCAGCTTAGAAATGGGAGCTGCAGATACGCAGTATTTT. It translates to CASSLEMGAADTQYF.

Regarding this clonotype: A much larger clone is a single base away; this may be a read error. This chain links TRBV7-2 with TRBJ2-7; perhaps TRBD2 as D (5 bases). The CDR3 loop spans 13 amino acids. Trimming removed 1 base from V and 10 bases from J, with 14 bases in between. Germline V gives CDR1 SGHTA, CDR2 FQGNSA. The chain's CDR3 is CASSLVASGDQYF. CDR3 sequence (DNA): TGTGCCAGCAGCTTAGTAGCGTCTGGCGATCAGTACTTC.

The chain's CDR3 is CASRPATGTEDQPQHF. The DNA of the CDR3 is TGTGCCAGCAGGCCAGCTACCGGGACCGAGGATCAGCCCCAGCATTTT. The chain carries TRBV7-9 and TRBJ1-5, with D possibly TRBD1 on 5 matching bases. The CDR3 is 16 residues long. CDR1 SEHNR and CDR2 FQNEAQ come from the germline V gene (reference sequence). Trimming removed 6 bases from V and 5 bases from J, with 20 bases in between.

This rearrangement joins TRBV28 to TRBJ1-5, with a tentative D call TRBD1 (6 bases). The V end lost 7 bases, the J end lost 4 bases, and 14 bases lay between the germline ends. Germline V lookup: CDR1 MDHEN, CDR2 SYDVKM. The CDR3 consists of 14 residues. This chain's CDR3 is CASTPGTWNQPQHF. CDR3 coding DNA: TGTGCCAGCACCCCCGGGACATGGAATCAGCCCCAGCATTTT.

Ten or more counts support this clonotype. The V call is TRBV7-2, the J call TRBJ1-5; 10 bases align to TRBD1. The germline CDR1 and CDR2 sequences are SGHTA and FQGNSA. The trim removed 5 bases at V and 0 bases at J, leaving 7 bases unmatched. CDR3 length: 17 residues. The CDR3 reads CASSPWGTGDSNQPQHF. CDR3 DNA: TGTGCCAGCAGCCCCTGGGGGACAGGGGATAGCAATCAGCCCCAGCATTTT.

This clonotype was seen more than once but under ten times. The V call is TRBV7-2, the J call TRBJ2-1, with 10 positions matching TRBD2. This CDR3 spans 16 amino acids. Germline CDR1 and CDR2: SGHTA and FQGNSA. V was clipped by 1 base and J by 8 bases; unmatched bases: 8. The CDR3 DNA sequence: TGTGCCAGCAGCTTAGGTCGGCTAGCGGGAGCCCATGAGCAGTTCTTC. Translation: CASSLGRLAGAHEQFF.

This clonotype came up a few times. The chain combines TRBV12-3 or TRBV12-4 with TRBJ2-1; D assignment may be TRBD1 or TRBD2 (5 bases each). Trimming cost V 3 bases and J 6 bases, with 12 bases left between them. CDR3 length: 14 amino acids. Here the CDR3 reads CASSFFGASNEQFF. The CDR3 DNA is TGTGCCAGCAGTTTCTTCGGGGCGAGCAATGAGCAGTTCTTC.

This clonotype occurred a few times. V is TRBV24-1 and J is TRBJ2-7; 7 bases align to TRBD2. The CDR3 spans 16 residues. Losses at the gene ends were 4 bases for V and 7 bases for J; bases not matched to a gene: 15. Germline CDR1 reads KGHDR; CDR2 reads SFDVKD. The CDR3 loop is CATSESGVGGLEEQYF. The CDR3 nucleotides are TGTGCCACCAGTGAATCCGGGGTGGGAGGGCTAGAGGAGCAGTACTTC.

Concerning this clonotype itself: One junction end does not reproduce the germline sequence, and a read error may be involved. The CDR3 bases are TGTGCCAGTCGTATAGAGGGGGGGCTACCGAGCTCCTACAATGAGCAGTTCTTC. This encodes CASRIEGGLPSSYNEQFF. The chain recombines TRBV19 with TRBJ2-1, with D perhaps TRBD2 (7 bases). Germline CDR1 reads LNHDA; CDR2 reads SQIVND (reference sequence). The CDR3 has 18 residues.

The genes are TRBV15 and TRBJ1-5; D ambiguous. The germline gives CDR1 LNHNV, CDR2 YYDKDF (reference sequence). The CDR3 loop spans 15 amino acids. Trimming took 0 bases from V and 4 from J, leaving 10 bases between them. CDR3 DNA: TGTGCCACCAGCAGAGATCCTACCGTGAATCAGCCCCAGCATTTT. This sequence encodes CATSRDPTVNQPQHF.

This clonotype was counted between two and nine times. The chain uses TRBV6-1 and TRBJ1-5; no definite D call. The CDR3 is made up of 13 amino acids. The V end lost 7 bases, the J end lost 4 bases, and 11 bases lay between the germline ends. Looked up from germline, CDR1 is MNHNS and CDR2 is SASEGT. This CDR3 reads CASMYMGNQPQHF. CDR3 DNA sequence: TGTGCCAGCATGTATATGGGGAATCAGCCCCAGCATTTT.